A single sample is the source of the 12 T cell receptor beta chains below, sequenced in a study of blood T cell repertoires in COVID-19. The table came from immunoSEQ multiplex PCR; TCRdb's copy has only in-frame clones and leaves some out. The sample lists over 150,000 clones, nearly 90% occurring once. Sequencing was carried out using peripheral blood. The receptors derive from a man aged 18 to 30 who had recovered from COVID-19.

The V and J genes are TRBV27 and TRBJ2-5; 8 nucleotides align to TRBD2. CDR1 is MNHEY, CDR2 SMNVEV, per germline (reference sequence). V dropped 5 bases and J dropped 7; count of bases not matched to a gene: 6. The CDR3 totals 13 residues. This CDR3 reads CASSPREGRTQYF. The CDR3 DNA reads as TGTGCCAGCAGTCCCCGGGAGGGGAGGACCCAGTACTTC.

The genes are TRBV12-3 or TRBV12-4 and TRBJ2-1; D unclear. Trimming left V 2 bases short and J 8 bases short, with 10 bases between. The CDR3 spans 13 residues. The chain's CDR3 is CASSLSAPDEQFF. The CDR3, as DNA: TGTGCCAGCAGTTTATCAGCGCCAGATGAGCAGTTCTTC.

The chain is built from TRBV28 and TRBJ1-6, with 11 bases lining up with TRBD1. Germline CDR1 and CDR2: MDHEN and SYDVKM. The CDR3 spans 14 residues. Germline trimming cut 7 bases from V and 11 bases from J; bases unmatched to any gene: 7. The CDR3, as DNA: TGTGCCAGCACCTCCGGGACAGGGGGACCACCCCTCCACTTT. Its translation: CASTSGTGGPPLHF.

This chain uses TRBV7-8 with TRBJ2-7, with 9 bases aligning to TRBD2. Germline loops: CDR1 SGHVS, CDR2 FQNEAQ. The CDR3 length is 14 residues. V lost 6 bases and J lost 3; bases outside the gene matches: 6. In DNA form, the CDR3 reads TGTGCCAGCAGTCTTAGCGGGAGCGTCTACGAGCAGTACTTC. It specifies CASSLSGSVYEQYF.

The chain recombines TRBV27 with TRBJ2-3; 12 nucleotides align to TRBD2. Germline values: CDR1 MNHEY, CDR2 SMNVEV (reference sequence). The CDR3 runs to 17 residues. V dropped 4 bases and J dropped 7; count of bases not matched to a gene: 12. As DNA, the CDR3 is TGTGCCAGCAGTTCACCAGGACTAGCGGGGTCTAGACATACGCAGTATTTT. It codes for CASSSPGLAGSRHTQYF.

This rearrangement joins TRBV29-1 to TRBJ1-2; D call uncertain. The germline CDR1 and CDR2 sequences are SQVTM and ANQGSEA. Trimming left V 4 bases short and J 4 bases short, with 7 bases between. This CDR3 has 11 amino acids. CDR3 DNA: TGCAGCGTTGTGTTCAGCTATGGCTACACCTTC. Its protein product is CSVVFSYGYTF.

V and J are TRBV6-5 and TRBJ2-5; TRBD2 is a possible D gene (6 bases). V was pared by 0 bases and J by 1 base, with 9 bases between. Per germline, CDR1 MNHEY and CDR2 SVGAGI. The CDR3 loop spans 15 amino acids. The CDR3 region has the DNA TGTGCCAGCAGTTACTCTTTGCGGGGCCAAGAGACCCAGTACTTC. Its translation is CASSYSLRGQETQYF.

This clone was seen just once. The V gene is TRBV30, the J gene TRBJ1-6; a weak D match, TRBD1 (6 bases). V was cut by 3 bases and J by 2 bases, with 14 bases left in between. This CDR3 has 16 amino acids. Germline CDR1 and CDR2: GTSNPN and SVGIG (reference sequence). The CDR3 DNA follows: TGTGCCTGGAGGGTAACAGGGTACGCCTATAATTCACCCCTCCACTTT. This codes for CAWRVTGYAYNSPLHF.

This chain connects TRBV18 to TRBJ1-1, with TRBD1 as a possible D gene (5 bases). From germline, CDR1 is KGHSH and CDR2 LQKENI. V was pared by 6 bases and J by 4 bases, with 15 bases between. This CDR3 contains 14 residues. This chain's CDR3 is CASSGRGEGTEAFF. The CDR3 DNA follows: TGTGCCAGCTCGGGCCGGGGGGAGGGCACTGAAGCTTTCTTT.

The V and J genes are TRBV5-1 and TRBJ1-2; 7 bases line up with TRBD1. The CDR3 covers 14 residues. Germline V gene data show CDR1 as SGHRS and CDR2 as YFSETQ. V gave up 5 bases and J gave up 4 bases; unmatched junction bases: 8. CDR3 nucleotides: TGCGCCAGCAGTAACACAGGGGCTTCCTATGGCTACACCTTC. Protein product: CASSNTGASYGYTF.

The chain has TRBV5-4 and TRBJ2-7; D possibly corresponds to TRBD1 (6 bases). The CDR3 loop spans 14 amino acids. The V gene lost 1 base and the J gene lost 6 bases, with 14 bases spanning the gap. Germline CDR1 reads SGHNT; CDR2 reads YYREEE (reference sequence). CDR3 DNA: TGTGCCAGCAGCTTGAGGGCAGGGGTCCGCGAGCAGTACTTC. Its translation: CASSLRAGVREQYF.

The V gene is TRBV18, the J gene TRBJ2-5; 15 nucleotides agree with TRBD2. J gave up 5 bases and V 2 bases, and 3 bases lay outside the gene matches. Per germline, CDR1 KGHSH and CDR2 LQKENI. CDR3 size: 16 residues. CDR3 bases: TGTGCCAGCTCACCAGGAGGACTAGCGGGAGGGGAGACCCAGTACTTC. It codes for CASSPGGLAGGETQYF.